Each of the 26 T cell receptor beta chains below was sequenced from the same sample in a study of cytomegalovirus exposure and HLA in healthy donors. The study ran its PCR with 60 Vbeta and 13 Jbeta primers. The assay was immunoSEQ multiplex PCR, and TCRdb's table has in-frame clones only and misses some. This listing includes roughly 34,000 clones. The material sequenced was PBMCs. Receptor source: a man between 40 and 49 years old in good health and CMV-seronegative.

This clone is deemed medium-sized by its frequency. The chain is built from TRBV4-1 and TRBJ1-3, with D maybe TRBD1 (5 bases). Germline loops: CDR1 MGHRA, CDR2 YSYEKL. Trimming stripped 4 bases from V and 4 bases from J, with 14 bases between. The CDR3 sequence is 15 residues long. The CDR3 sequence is CASSLILGVGNTIYF. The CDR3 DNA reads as TGCGCCAGCAGCCTTATCTTAGGGGTCGGAAACACCATATATTTT.

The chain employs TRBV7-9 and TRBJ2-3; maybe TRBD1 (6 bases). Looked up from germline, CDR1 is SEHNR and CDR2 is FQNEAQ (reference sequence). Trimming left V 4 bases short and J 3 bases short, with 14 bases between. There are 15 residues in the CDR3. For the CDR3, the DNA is TGTGCCAGCAGCTCATATATGACAGGTACAGATACGCAGTATTTT. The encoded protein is CASSSYMTGTDTQYF. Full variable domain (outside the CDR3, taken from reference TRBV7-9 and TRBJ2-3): DTGVSQNPRHKITKRGQNVTFRCDPISEHNRLYWYRQTLGQGPEFLTYFQNEAQLEKSRLLSDRFSAERPKGSFSTLEIQRTEQGDSAMYLCASSSYMTGTDTQYFGPGTRLTVL.

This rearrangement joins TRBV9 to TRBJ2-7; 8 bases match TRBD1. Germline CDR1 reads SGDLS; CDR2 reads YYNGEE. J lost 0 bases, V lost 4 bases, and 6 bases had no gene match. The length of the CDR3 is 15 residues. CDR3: CASSYGTGSSYEQYF. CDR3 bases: TGTGCCAGCAGCTATGGGACAGGAAGCTCCTACGAGCAGTACTTC.

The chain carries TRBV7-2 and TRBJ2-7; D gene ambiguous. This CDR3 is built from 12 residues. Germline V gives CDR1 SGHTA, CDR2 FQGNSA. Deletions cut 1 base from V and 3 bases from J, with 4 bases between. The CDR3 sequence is CASSLGYYEQYF. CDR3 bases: TGTGCCAGCAGCTTAGGCTACTACGAGCAGTACTTC.

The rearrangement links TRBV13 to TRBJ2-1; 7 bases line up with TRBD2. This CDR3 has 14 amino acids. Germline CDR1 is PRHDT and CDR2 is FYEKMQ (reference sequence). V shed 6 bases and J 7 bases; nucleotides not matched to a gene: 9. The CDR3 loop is CASRRAGERNEQFF. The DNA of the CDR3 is TGTGCCAGCAGACGGGCGGGAGAGCGGAATGAGCAGTTCTTC.

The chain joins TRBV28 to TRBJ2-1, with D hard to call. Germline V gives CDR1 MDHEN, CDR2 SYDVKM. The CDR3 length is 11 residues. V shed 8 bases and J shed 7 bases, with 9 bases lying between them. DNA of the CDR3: TGTGCCAGCCGTCGGGTGAATGAGCAGTTCTTC. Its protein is CASRRVNEQFF.

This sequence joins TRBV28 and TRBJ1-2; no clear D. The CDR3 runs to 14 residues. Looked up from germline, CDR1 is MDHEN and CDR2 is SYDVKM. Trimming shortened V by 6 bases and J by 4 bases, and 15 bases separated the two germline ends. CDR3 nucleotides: TGTGCCAGCAGCCCCGGGGAGGTTGGCTATGGCTACACCTTC. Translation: CASSPGEVGYGYTF.

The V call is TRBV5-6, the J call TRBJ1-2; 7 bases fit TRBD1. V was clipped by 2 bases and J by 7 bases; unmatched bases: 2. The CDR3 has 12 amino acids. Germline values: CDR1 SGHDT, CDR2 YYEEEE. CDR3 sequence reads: CASSLDRAGYTF. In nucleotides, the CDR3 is TGTGCCAGCAGCTTAGACAGGGCTGGCTACACCTTC.

CDR3 coding DNA: TGTGCCTGGAGCCTGGGACTAGCGAAAGGCGAGCAGTACTTC. Protein product: CAWSLGLAKGEQYF. The chain is built from TRBV30 and TRBJ2-7; 10 bases align to TRBD2. CDR1 and CDR2 from the germline V gene are GTSNPN and SVGIG (reference sequence). The CDR3 length is 14 residues. V trimming: 3 bases; J trimming: 6 bases; junction bases outside the gene matches: 8.

CDR3 amino acids: CASSSVTWGTQEKLFF. The CDR3 DNA sequence: TGTGCCAGCAGCTCCGTGACGTGGGGGACTCAGGAAAAACTGTTTTTT. The V and J genes are TRBV5-6 and TRBJ1-4; TRBD1 might be the D (5 bases). CDR3 length: 16 residues. Germline CDR1 reads SGHDT; CDR2 reads YYEEEE. V dropped 3 bases and J dropped 8 bases, with 20 bases sitting between them. The full variable domain, in which reference TRBV5-6 and TRBJ1-4 provide the parts outside the CDR3, is DAGVTQSPTHLIKTRGQQVTLRCSPKSGHDTVSWYQQALGQGPQFIFQYYEEEERQRGNFPDRFSGHQFPNYSSELNVNALLLGDSALYLCASSSVTWGTQEKLFFGSGTQLSVL.

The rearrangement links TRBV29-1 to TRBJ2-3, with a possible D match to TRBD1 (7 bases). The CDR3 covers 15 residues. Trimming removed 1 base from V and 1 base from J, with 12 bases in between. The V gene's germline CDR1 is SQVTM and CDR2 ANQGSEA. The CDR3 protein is CSVEGQGGGTDTQYF. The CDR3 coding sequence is TGCAGCGTTGAAGGACAGGGAGGAGGCACAGATACGCAGTATTTT.

Here the CDR3 DNA reads TGTGCCAGCTCAAAGCGGGAGATGACAGATACGCAGTATTTT. It translates to CASSKREMTDTQYF. V and J are TRBV18 and TRBJ2-3, with TRBD2 identical over 8 bases. Trimming cost V 5 bases and J 3 bases; bases outside gene matches: 4. Germline V gives CDR1 KGHSH, CDR2 LQKENI. The CDR3 covers 14 residues.

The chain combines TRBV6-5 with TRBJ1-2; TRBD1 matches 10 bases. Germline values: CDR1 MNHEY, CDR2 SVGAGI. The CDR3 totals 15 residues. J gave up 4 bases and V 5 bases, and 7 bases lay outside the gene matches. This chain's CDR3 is CASSPGGTGVYGYTF. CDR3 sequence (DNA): TGTGCCAGCAGTCCTGGGGGGACAGGGGTCTATGGCTACACCTTC.

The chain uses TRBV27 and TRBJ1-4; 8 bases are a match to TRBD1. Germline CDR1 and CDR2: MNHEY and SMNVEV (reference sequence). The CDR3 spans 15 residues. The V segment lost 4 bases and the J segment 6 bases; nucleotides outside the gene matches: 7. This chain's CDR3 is CASSSWTGRDEKLFF. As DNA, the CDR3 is TGTGCCAGCAGTTCCTGGACAGGGCGGGATGAAAAACTGTTTTTT.

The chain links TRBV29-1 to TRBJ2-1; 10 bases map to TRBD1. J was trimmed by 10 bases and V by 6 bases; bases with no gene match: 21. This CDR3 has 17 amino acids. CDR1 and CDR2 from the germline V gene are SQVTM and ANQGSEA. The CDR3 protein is CSVLATQTGGETHEQFF. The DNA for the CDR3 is TGCAGCGTCCTAGCCACACAGACAGGGGGCGAGACCCACGAGCAGTTCTTC.

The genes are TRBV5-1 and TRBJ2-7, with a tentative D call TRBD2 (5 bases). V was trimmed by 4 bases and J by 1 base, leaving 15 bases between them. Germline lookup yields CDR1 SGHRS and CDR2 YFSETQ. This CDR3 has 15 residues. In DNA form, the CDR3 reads TGCGCCAGCAGCCGAGGAGACCCGGGGTCCTACGAGCAGTACTTC. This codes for CASSRGDPGSYEQYF. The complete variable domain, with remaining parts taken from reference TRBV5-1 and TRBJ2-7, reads KAGVTQTPRYLIKTRGQQVTLSCSPISGHRSVSWYQQTPGQGLQFLFEYFSETQRNKGNFPGRFSGRQFSNSRSEMNVSTLELGDSALYLCASSRGDPGSYEQYFGPGTRLTVT.

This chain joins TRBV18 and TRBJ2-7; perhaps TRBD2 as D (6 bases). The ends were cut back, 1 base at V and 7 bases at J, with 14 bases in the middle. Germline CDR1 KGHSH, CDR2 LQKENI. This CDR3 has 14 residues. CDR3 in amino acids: CASSPRRVEGEQYF. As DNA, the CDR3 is TGTGCCAGCTCACCACGGAGGGTCGAGGGGGAGCAGTACTTC. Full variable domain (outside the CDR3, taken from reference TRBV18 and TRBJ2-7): NAGVMQNPRHLVRRRGQEARLRCSPMKGHSHVYWYRQLPEEGLKFMVYLQKENIIDESGMPKERFSAEFPKEGPSILRIQQVVRGDSAAYFCASSPRRVEGEQYFGPGTRLTVT.

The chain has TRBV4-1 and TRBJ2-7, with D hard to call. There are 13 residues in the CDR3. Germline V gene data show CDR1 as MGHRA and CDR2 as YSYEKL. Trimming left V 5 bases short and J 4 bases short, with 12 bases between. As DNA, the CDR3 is TGCGCCAGCAGCGAGGCGCCTGCTTACGAGCAGTACTTC. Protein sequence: CASSEAPAYEQYF.

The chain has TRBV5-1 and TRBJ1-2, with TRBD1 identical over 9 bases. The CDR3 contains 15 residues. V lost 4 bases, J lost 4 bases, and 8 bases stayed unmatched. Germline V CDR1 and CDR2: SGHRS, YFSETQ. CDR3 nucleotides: TGCGCCAGCAGCGTTACAGGGGGCCAAACCTATGGCTACACCTTC. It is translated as CASSVTGGQTYGYTF.

CDR3 DNA sequence: TGCAGCGGGTGGACAGGGGGCTCCTATGGCTACACCTTC. Encoded protein: CSGWTGGSYGYTF. The chain recombines TRBV29-1 with TRBJ1-2; 11 bases match TRBD1. The CDR3 is made up of 13 amino acids. Germline CDR1 reads SQVTM; CDR2 reads ANQGSEA. After removal of 7 bases from V and 4 bases from J, the junction contained 5 bases not matched to a gene.

The CDR3 DNA reads TGTGCCAGCAGTTATACTAGCGGGACATACGAGCAGTACTTC. Its protein product is CASSYTSGTYEQYF. The chain joins TRBV6-5 to TRBJ2-7, with 10 bases matching TRBD2. The CDR3 spans 14 residues. V lost 3 bases, J lost 4 bases, and 3 bases stayed unmatched. Germline assignment: CDR1 MNHEY and CDR2 SVGAGI.

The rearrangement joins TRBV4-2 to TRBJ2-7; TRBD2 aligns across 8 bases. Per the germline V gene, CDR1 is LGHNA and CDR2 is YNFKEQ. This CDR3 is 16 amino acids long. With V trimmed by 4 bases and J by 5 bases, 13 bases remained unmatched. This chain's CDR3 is CASSPDRLARTDEQYF. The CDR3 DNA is TGTGCCAGCAGCCCTGACCGACTAGCGCGAACAGACGAGCAGTACTTC.

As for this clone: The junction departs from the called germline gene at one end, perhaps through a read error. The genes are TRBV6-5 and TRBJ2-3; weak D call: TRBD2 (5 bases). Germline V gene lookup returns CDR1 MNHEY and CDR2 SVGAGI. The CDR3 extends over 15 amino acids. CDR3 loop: CASSYGGLLTDKQYF. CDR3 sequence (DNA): TGTGCCAGCAGTTACGGCGGGCTACTCACAGATAAGCAGTATTTT.

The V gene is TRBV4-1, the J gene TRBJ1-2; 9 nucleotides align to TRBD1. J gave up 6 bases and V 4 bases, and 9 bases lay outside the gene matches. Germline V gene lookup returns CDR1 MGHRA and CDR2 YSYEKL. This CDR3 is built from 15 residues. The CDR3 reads CASSRIRDRADGYTF. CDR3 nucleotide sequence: TGCGCCAGCAGCCGCATCCGGGACAGGGCCGATGGCTACACCTTC.

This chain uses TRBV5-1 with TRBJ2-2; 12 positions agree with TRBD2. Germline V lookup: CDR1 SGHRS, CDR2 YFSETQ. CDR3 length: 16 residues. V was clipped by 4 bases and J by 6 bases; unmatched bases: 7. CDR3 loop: CASSLGTSGRPGELFF. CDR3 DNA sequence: TGCGCCAGCAGCCTGGGGACTAGCGGGCGTCCCGGGGAGCTGTTTTTT.

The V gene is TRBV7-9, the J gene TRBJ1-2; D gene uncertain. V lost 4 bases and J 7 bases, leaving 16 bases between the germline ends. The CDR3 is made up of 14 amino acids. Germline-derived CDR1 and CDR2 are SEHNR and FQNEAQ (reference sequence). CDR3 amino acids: CASSSALSGFGYTF. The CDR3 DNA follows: TGTGCCAGCAGCTCAGCTCTGTCCGGGTTTGGCTACACCTTC.